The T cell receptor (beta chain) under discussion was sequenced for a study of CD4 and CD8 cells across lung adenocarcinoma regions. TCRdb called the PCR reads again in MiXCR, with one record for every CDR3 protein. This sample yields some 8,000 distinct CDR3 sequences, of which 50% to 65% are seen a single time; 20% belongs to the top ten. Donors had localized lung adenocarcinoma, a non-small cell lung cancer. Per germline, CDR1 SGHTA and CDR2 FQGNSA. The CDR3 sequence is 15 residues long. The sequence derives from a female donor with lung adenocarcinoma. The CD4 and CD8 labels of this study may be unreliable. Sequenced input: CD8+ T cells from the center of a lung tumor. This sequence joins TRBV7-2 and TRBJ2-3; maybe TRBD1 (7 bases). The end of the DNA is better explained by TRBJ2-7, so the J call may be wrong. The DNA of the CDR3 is TGTGCCAGGGGCTTAGGGGGCGGGGACCGAGAGACGCAGTACTTC. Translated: CARGLGGGDRETQYF.